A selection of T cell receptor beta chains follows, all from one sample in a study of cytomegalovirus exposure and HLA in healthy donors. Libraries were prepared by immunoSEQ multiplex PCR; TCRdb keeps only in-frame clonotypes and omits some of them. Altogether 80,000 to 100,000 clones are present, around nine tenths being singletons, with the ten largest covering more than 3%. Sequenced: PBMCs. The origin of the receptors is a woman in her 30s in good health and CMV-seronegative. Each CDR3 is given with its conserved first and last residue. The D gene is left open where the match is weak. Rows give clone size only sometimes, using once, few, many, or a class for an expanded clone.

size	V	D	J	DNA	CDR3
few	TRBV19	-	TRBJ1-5	TGTGCCAGTAGTATAGATCGGGGAAGTCTCAATCAGCCCCAGCATTTT	CASSIDRGSLNQPQHF
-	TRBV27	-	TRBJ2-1	TGTGCCAGCAGTCCATCCTTGAGCTCCTACAATGAGCAGTTCTTC	CASSPSLSSYNEQFF
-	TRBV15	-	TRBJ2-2	TGTGCCACCAGCAGGGGGGCAGGGACCGGGGAGCTGTTTTTT	CATSRGAGTGELFF
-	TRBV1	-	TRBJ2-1	TGCACCAGCAGCCCCGGGACTAGCGGGGACAATGAGCAGTTCTTC	CTSSPGTSGDNEQFF
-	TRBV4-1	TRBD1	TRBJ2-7	TGCGCCAGCAGCTACGGACAGGCCTCCTACGAGCAGTACTTC	CASSYGQASYEQYF
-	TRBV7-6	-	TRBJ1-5	TGTGCCAGCAGCTTAGGAAGCATTCAGCCCCAGCATTTT	CASSLGSIQPQHF
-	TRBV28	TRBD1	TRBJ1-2	TGTGCCAGCCAGGGGGTTTCTAACTATGGCTACACCTTC	CASQGVSNYGYTF
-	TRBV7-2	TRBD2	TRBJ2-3	TGTGCCAGCAGCTTAGTACAGCGGGGGCCCACAGATACGCAGTATTTT	CASSLVQRGPTDTQYF
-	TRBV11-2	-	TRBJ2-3	TGTGCCAGCAGCTTAAGGTCAGCGTCTAGCACAGATACGCAGTATTTT	CASSLRSASSTDTQYF
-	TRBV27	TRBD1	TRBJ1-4	TGTGCCAGCAGTTTAAGGACAGGGTGGGAAAAACTGTTTTTT	CASSLRTGWEKLFF
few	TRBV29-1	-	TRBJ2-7	TGCAGCGTTGGGGGGCGCGAGCAGTACTTC	CSVGGREQYF
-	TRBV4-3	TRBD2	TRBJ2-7	TGCGCCAGCAGCCAAGATAGAGCGGGAGGGCCCTCCTACGAGCAGTACTTC	CASSQDRAGGPSYEQYF
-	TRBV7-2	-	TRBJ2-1	TGTGCCAGCAGCCCTTACAATGAGCAGTTCTTC	CASSPYNEQFF
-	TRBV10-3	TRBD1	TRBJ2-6	TGTGCCATCAGTGCGGACAGGGACTCTGGGGCCAACGTCCTGACTTTC	CAISADRDSGANVLTF
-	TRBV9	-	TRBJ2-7	TGTGCCAGCAGCGTAGAACAGGGTAGCTACGAGCAGTACTTC	CASSVEQGSYEQYF
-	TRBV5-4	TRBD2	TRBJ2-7	TGTGCCAGCAGCCGGAGGGCTAGCGGGGGTTACGAGCAGTACTTC	CASSRRASGGYEQYF
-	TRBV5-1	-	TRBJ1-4	TGCGCCAGCAGCTTGGACGGTTTAATTGAAAAACTGTTTTTT	CASSLDGLIEKLFF
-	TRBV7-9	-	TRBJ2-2	TGTGCCAGCGGACTTTCGGTAGGCGGGGAGCTGTTTTTT	CASGLSVGGELFF
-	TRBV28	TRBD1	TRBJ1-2	TGTGCCAGCGACCTTCTCCCGGGACAGGTGGCCGAGTATGGCTACACCTTC	CASDLLPGQVAEYGYTF
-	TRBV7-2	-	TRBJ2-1	TGTGCCAGCAGCGGCAGATTATCGTCCAATGAGCAGTTCTTC	CASSGRLSSNEQFF
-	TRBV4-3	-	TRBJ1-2	TGCGCCAGCAGCCAAGTATCTAACTATGGCTACACCTTC	CASSQVSNYGYTF
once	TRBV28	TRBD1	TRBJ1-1	TGTGCCAGCTCCTCCCCCGGGACAGGGGCGCGAGGGGAAGCTTTCTTT	CASSSPGTGARGEAFF
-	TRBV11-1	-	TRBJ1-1	TGTGCCAGCAGCTTTAGTGACACTGAAGCTTTCTTT	CASSFSDTEAFF
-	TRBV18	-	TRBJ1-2	TGTGCCAGCTCACCGCAGGGGAACGGTCTCGATGGCTACACCTTC	CASSPQGNGLDGYTF
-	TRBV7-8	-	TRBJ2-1	TGTGCCAGCAGCGCACCCCTCAGACTAGGCCGGTTGAATGAGCAGTTCTTC	CASSAPLRLGRLNEQFF
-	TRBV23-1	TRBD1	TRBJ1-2	TGCGCCAGCAGTCATCCCGGGACAGGGAACTATGGCTACACCTTC	CASSHPGTGNYGYTF
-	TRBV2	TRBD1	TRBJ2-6	TGTGCCAGCAGTCGGAACAGGGGGCCTGGGGCCAACGTCCTGACTTTC	CASSRNRGPGANVLTF
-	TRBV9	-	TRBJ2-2	TGTGCCAGCAGCGTAGCCACCGGACAGCTGAACACCGGGGAGCTGTTTTTT	CASSVATGQLNTGELFF